This TCR beta chain stems from a study of T cell responses to AZD1222 COVID-19 vaccine (dated by TCRdb to the early 2020s). General notes on the study: AZD1222 recipients whose second dose came at about 4 weeks and those whose second dose came at about 12 weeks were combined into one group, since spike-specific TCR depth and breadth did not differ between the two schedules. Trial participants were enrolled by age into subgroups of 18-55, 56-69 and 70-plus years, and around 150, 28 and 57 TCR-sequenced participants, respectively, were included in these subgroups. TCR sequencing covered 233 trial participants: 200 to 210 given two doses of AZD1222 and about 26 given two doses of MenACWY control vaccine.

Via the germline V gene (reference sequence), CDR1 is SGHNT and CDR2 YYREEE. Relative to germline, V is 10 bases shorter and J is 4 bases shorter, with 15 bases between their ends. There are 13 amino acids in the CDR3, from cysteine to phenylalanine inclusive. Only CDR3 DNA remains: 39 bases, in frame from the first base. This clone was found a few times. The antigen it binds to is not known. Base qualities are not provided; no much larger clone lies one nucleotide away. The CDR3 regions of human TCRbeta chains were analyzed by immunosequencing. As for how the authors treated the data: Repertoire TCRs were matched against a reference library of SARS-CoV-2-specific TCRs generated with the MIRA antigen-specificity platform. Breadth meant the fraction of unique TCRs that were SARS-CoV-2-associated, whereas depth meant the fraction of total T cells that were SARS-CoV-2-associated. Using the MIRA data, each spike-specific TCR was mapped to the spike region that the TCR reacts to and placed in a CD4 or CD8 class. Log10-transformed breadth and depth values were compared by one-way ANOVA with Sidak's multiple comparisons tests. TCRdb holds this immuneACCESS table with in-frame rearrangements only. Some clones are missing; in checked studies, unresolved V genes explain under half, and the rest has no known cause. V and J calls and clone size follow that table, whereas D and trimming were derived from the DNA. This sample holds about 180,000 clones; around 88% were observed only once. Clones ranked in the top ten supply 6% to 8.5% of the sample.

The time point label corresponds to: baseline before first vaccination. Samples from vaccinated people were obtained from the UK trials COV001 and COV002, which included a single-blind randomized controlled phase 2/3 trial of AZD1222 (ChAdOx1 nCoV-19) in healthy adults. Trial participant PBMC samples were collected at day 0 and day 28 after the second dose for TCRbeta chain sequencing. The study at large found these results: A significant rise in spike-specific TCR breadth and depth was observed after two AZD1222 doses relative to day 0 and relative to MenACWY recipients. The whole spike protein was spanned by vaccine-associated CD4 TCRs, and dominant responses were seen in regions 160-218 and 743-854. Participants were mostly white British, with more females than males. The authors suggested clonal diversity may have been underestimated. Nearly half of unique spike-specific TCRs reportedly recognized epitopes outside regions mutated in the B.1.351 and B.1.1.7 variants. In the small 56-69-year group, the increase in depth fell short of significance, most likely because of low power. Conclusions about previously exposed vaccinees are limited because only a handful of AZD1222 recipients were SARS-CoV-2 seropositive at baseline. Because no day 14 peak-response samples were available, repertoires were characterized only after the peak T cell response.

Specimen: peripheral blood, collected on day 0 of AZD1222 vaccination. This chain is built from TRBV5-4 and TRBJ2-1, with the identity of the D gene unclear. The sequence came from an adult in good health. The CDR3 region has the sequence CACVTSGYNEQFF. The sequence in DNA is TGTGCCTGCGTAACCAGTGGATACAATGAGCAGTTCTTC.